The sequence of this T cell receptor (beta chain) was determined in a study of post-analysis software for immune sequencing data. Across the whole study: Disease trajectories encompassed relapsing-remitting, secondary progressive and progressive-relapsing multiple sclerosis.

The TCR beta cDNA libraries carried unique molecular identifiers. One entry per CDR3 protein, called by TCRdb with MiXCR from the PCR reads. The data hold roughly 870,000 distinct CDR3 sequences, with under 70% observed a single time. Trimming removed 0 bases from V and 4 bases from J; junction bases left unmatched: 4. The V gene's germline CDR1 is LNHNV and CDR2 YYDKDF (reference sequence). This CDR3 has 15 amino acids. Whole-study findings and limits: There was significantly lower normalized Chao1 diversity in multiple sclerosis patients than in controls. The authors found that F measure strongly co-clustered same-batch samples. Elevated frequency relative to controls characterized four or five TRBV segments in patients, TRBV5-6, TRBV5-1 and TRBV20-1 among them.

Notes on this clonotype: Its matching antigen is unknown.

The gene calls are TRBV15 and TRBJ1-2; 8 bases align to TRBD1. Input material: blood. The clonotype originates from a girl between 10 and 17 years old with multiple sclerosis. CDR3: CATSRDLQGVYGYTF. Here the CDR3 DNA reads TGTGCCACCAGCAGAGATCTACAGGGGGTCTATGGCTACACCTTC.